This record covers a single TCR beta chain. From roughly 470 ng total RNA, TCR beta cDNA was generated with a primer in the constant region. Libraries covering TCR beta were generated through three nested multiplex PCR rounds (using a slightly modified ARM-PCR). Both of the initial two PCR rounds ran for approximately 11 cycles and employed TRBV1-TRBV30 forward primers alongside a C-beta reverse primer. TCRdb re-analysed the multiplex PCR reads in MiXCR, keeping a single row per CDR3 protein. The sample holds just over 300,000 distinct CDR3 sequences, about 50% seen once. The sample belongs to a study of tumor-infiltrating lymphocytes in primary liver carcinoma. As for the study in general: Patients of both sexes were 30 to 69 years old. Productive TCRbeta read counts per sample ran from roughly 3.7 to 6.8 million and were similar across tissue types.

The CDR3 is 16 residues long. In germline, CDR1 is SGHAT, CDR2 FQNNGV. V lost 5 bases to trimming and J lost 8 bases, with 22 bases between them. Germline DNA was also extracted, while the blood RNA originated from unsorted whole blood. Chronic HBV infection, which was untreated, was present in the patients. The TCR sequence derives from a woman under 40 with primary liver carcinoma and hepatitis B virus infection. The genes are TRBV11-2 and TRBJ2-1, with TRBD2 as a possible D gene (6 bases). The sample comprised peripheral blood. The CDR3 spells CASSKERVTDYDEQFF. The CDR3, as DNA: TGTGCCAGCAGCAAAGAGCGGGTAACAGATTACGATGAGCAGTTCTTC.